What follows are 18 T cell receptor beta chains derived from one specimen sequenced in a study of PD-1 blockade in mismatch repair-deficient tumors. The data were produced by immunoSEQ multiplex PCR, yet TCRdb's version contains in-frame clones alone and is incomplete. The table lists 70,000 to 95,000 clones, roughly 80% of them singletons. Material: peripheral blood, obtained 44 weeks after starting pembrolizumab. Receptors were obtained from an adult with mismatch repair-deficient cancer.

This clone was detected only once. The chain recombines TRBV12-5 with TRBJ1-5, with TRBD1 as a possible D gene (5 bases). In germline, CDR1 is LGHNT, CDR2 FRNRAP. The CDR3 loop spans 18 amino acids. V lost 0 bases and J lost 3, with 18 bases in between. DNA of the CDR3: TGTGCTAGTGGTTTGGTAATTGAAACAGGAGCCTTCAATCAGCCCCAGCATTTT. Translation: CASGLVIETGAFNQPQHF.

The genes are TRBV29-1 and TRBJ2-2; D remains unclear. This CDR3 comprises 17 residues. V shed 2 bases and J shed 0 bases, with 16 bases lying between them. Germline V gene data show CDR1 as SQVTM and CDR2 as ANQGSEA. In DNA form, the CDR3 reads TGCAGCGTTGAAATTATCCCACTTAGCCCGAACACCGGGGAGCTGTTTTTT. Amino acids: CSVEIIPLSPNTGELFF.

The chain links TRBV11-3 to TRBJ2-1; 9 bases line up with TRBD2. The CDR3 spans 18 residues. J gave up 1 base and V 1 base, and 8 bases lay outside the gene matches. Germline V lookup: CDR1 SGHNT, CDR2 YENEEA. CDR3 sequence reads: CASSLGSSAGGSYNEQFF. CDR3 nucleotide sequence: TGTGCCAGCAGCTTAGGATCCTCAGCGGGAGGATCCTACAATGAGCAGTTCTTC. Based on the CDR3 plus reference TRBV11-3 and TRBJ2-1, the full variable domain is EAGVVQSPRYKIIEKKQPVAFWCNPISGHNTLYWYLQNLGQGPELLIRYENEEAVDDSQLPKDRFSAERLKGVDSTLKIQPAELGDSAVYLCASSLGSSAGGSYNEQFFGPGTRLTVL.

Here the CDR3 reads CASSRTGSGEKLFF. For the CDR3, the DNA is TGTGCCAGCAGTCGGACGGGGAGTGGTGAAAAACTGTTTTTT. The rearrangement uses TRBV28 and TRBJ1-4; no firm D call. The CDR3 is 14 amino acids. Germline CDR1 and CDR2: MDHEN and SYDVKM. The germline V and J ends were trimmed by 5 bases and 7 bases, with 14 bases remaining between them.

The J gene is TRBJ1-2, the V gene TRBV7-9; a weak D match, TRBD1 (6 bases). Trimming removed 5 bases from V and 8 bases from J, with 24 bases in between. Germline values: CDR1 SEHNR, CDR2 FQNEAQ (reference sequence). The CDR3 is 16 amino acids. CDR3 sequence (DNA): TGTGCCAGCAGCGCGACGGGACAAACCATAATCTTGGGCTACACCTTC. Residues: CASSATGQTIILGYTF.

The chain combines TRBV6-1 with TRBJ1-4; 8 nucleotides align to TRBD1. Trimming took 2 bases from V and 5 from J; bases not matched to a gene: 4. From germline, CDR1 is MNHNS and CDR2 SASEGT. The CDR3 is 15 amino acids. CDR3 in DNA: TGTGCCAGCAGTGAATATCGGACAGGGAATGAAAAACTGTTTTTT. Its protein is CASSEYRTGNEKLFF.

V usage is TRBV7-9 and J usage is TRBJ2-3; D ambiguous. The germline V gene has CDR1 SEHNR and CDR2 FQNEAQ (reference sequence). The V gene lost 6 bases and the J gene lost 6 bases, with 7 bases spanning the gap. The CDR3 loop spans 11 amino acids. CDR3 DNA: TGTGCCAGCAGAGGCAGGGATACGCAGTATTTT. Translation: CASRGRDTQYF.

V usage is TRBV15 and J usage is TRBJ1-3; D is possibly TRBD1 (6 bases). This CDR3 is built from 15 residues. CDR1 and CDR2 (germline): LNHNV, YYDKDF (reference sequence). V was shortened by 0 bases and J by 5 bases, with 11 bases between the two germline ends. In nucleotides, the CDR3 is TGTGCCACCAGCAGAGAGTTCGGGGGCCGAAACACCATATATTTT. Protein sequence: CATSREFGGRNTIYF.

The V and J genes are TRBV6-5 and TRBJ1-4, with 7 bases matching TRBD1. The CDR3 has 12 residues. V lost 6 bases to trimming and J lost 7 bases; unmatched junction nucleotides: 2. Germline CDR1 is MNHEY and CDR2 is SVGAGI. CDR3 nucleotides: TGTGCCAGCAGGAGGGGGCGTGAAAAACTGTTTTTT. This encodes CASRRGREKLFF.

This rearrangement joins TRBV7-9 to TRBJ2-7; D is perhaps TRBD1 (5 bases). Germline CDR1 SEHNR, CDR2 FQNEAQ (reference sequence). The germline V and J ends were trimmed by 2 bases and 2 bases, with 10 bases remaining between them. The CDR3 runs 14 residues. CDR3: CASSLLTGAYEQYF. The CDR3 DNA follows: TGTGCCAGCAGCTTACTTACAGGCGCCTACGAGCAGTACTTC.

This clone has just a few counts. V and J are TRBV4-1 and TRBJ2-5; D is possibly TRBD2 (6 bases). Trimming left V 2 bases short and J 3 bases short, with 7 bases between. Germline V lookup: CDR1 MGHRA, CDR2 YSYEKL. CDR3 length: 13 amino acids. The chain's CDR3 is CASSQWREETQYF. The CDR3 DNA is TGCGCCAGCAGCCAATGGAGGGAAGAGACCCAGTACTTC.

The chain uses TRBV5-1 and TRBJ2-7; 7 positions agree with TRBD1. CDR1 and CDR2 (germline): SGHRS, YFSETQ. The junction had 12 bases not matched to a gene; V was cut back by 3 bases and J by 3 bases. This CDR3 spans 16 amino acids. The CDR3 here is CASSSFPGQRFYEQYF. The CDR3 DNA is TGCGCCAGCAGCTCCTTCCCGGGACAGAGATTCTACGAGCAGTACTTC. Drawing the rest from reference TRBV5-1 and TRBJ2-7, the complete variable domain is KAGVTQTPRYLIKTRGQQVTLSCSPISGHRSVSWYQQTPGQGLQFLFEYFSETQRNKGNFPGRFSGRQFSNSRSEMNVSTLELGDSALYLCASSSFPGQRFYEQYFGPGTRLTVT.

The gene calls are TRBV14 and TRBJ2-7; D not resolved. The ends were cut back, 1 base at V and 6 bases at J, with 10 bases in the middle. Germline values: CDR1 SGHDN, CDR2 FVKESK. The CDR3 length is 13 residues. Written as DNA, the CDR3 is TGTGCCAGCAGCCAAGGACTTGGACGCGAGCAGTACTTC. This sequence encodes CASSQGLGREQYF.

The CDR3: CASARGFDGNTIYF. The CDR3 region has the DNA TGTGCCAGCGCCCGAGGTTTTGATGGAAACACCATATATTTT. This rearrangement joins TRBV19 to TRBJ1-3; D call uncertain. Germline lookup yields CDR1 LNHDA and CDR2 SQIVND (reference sequence). The V gene lost 9 bases and the J gene lost 3 bases, with 15 bases spanning the gap. This CDR3 contains 14 residues.

The chain recombines TRBV7-8 with TRBJ2-1, with 8 positions matching TRBD2. CDR3 size: 17 residues. The J segment lost 7 bases and the V segment lost 5 bases, leaving 16 bases of the junction unmatched. Germline V gene sequence: CDR1 SGHVS, CDR2 FQNEAQ. In DNA, the CDR3 is TGTGCCAGCAGCCTGGGGACGGGAGCGGGAGAGGCTAATGAGCAGTTCTTC. Translating it yields CASSLGTGAGEANEQFF.

This clone came up a few times. V usage is TRBV6-1 and J usage is TRBJ1-2, with D possibly matching TRBD1 (6 bases). Germline V gene sequence: CDR1 MNHNS, CDR2 SASEGT. There are 14 residues in the CDR3. The V end was cut by 11 bases, the J end by 8 bases, with 24 bases between. The CDR3 protein is CAAGRGQSLQGYTF. CDR3 DNA sequence: TGTGCCGCCGGGAGAGGACAGAGCCTTCAGGGCTACACCTTC.

V and J are TRBV13 and TRBJ2-5; D ambiguous. Trimming left V 3 bases short and J 9 bases short, with 11 bases between. CDR1 PRHDT and CDR2 FYEKMQ come from the germline V gene (reference sequence). CDR3 length: 12 residues. The CDR3 coding sequence is TGTGCCAGCAGCTTCCTGGAGAGTTCCCAGTACTTC. Encoded protein: CASSFLESSQYF.

This clone appeared once. V is TRBV10-3 and J is TRBJ2-3; 10 nucleotides line up with TRBD2. The V and J ends lost 6 bases and 0 bases, in that order; junction bases with no gene match: 6. CDR3 size: 16 residues. The V gene's germline CDR1 is ENHRY and CDR2 SYGVKD. The DNA of the CDR3 is TGTGCCATCAGCCTCTCTAGCGGGGGTAGCACAGATACGCAGTATTTT. Protein product: CAISLSSGGSTDTQYF.